The clone carrying this TCR beta chain was seen only a few times. Its antigen is undetermined. The source of the sample is a study of vaccination effects on CD4 cells after COVID-19. Assay used: immunoSEQ multiplex PCR; TCRdb lists only in-frame clones, some missing. The sample has about 38,000 clones, about 81% seen once. Upon completion of 10 to 11 days in culture, CD4+ T cells were isolated. Germline-derived CDR1 and CDR2 are SGHNT and YYREEE (reference sequence). V lost 0 bases and J 5 bases, leaving 11 bases between the germline ends. This CDR3 comprises 14 residues. The receptor comes from a human donor who received a COVID-19 vaccine. This sequence joins TRBV5-4 and TRBJ1-2; a weak D match, TRBD1 (6 bases). This material consisted of CD4+ T cells from PBMCs cultured without peptide, taken before COVID-19 vaccination. The CDR3 coding sequence is TGTGCCAGCAGCTTGGTCGGACAGCTATATGGCTACACCTTC. It encodes CASSLVGQLYGYTF. Full variable domain (outside the CDR3, taken from reference TRBV5-4 and TRBJ1-2): ETGVTQSPTHLIKTRGQQVTLRCSSQSGHNTVSWYQQALGQGPQFIFQYYREEENGRGNFPPRFSGLQFPNYSSELNVNALELDDSALYLCASSLVGQLYGYTFGSGTRLTVV.